This section outlines one T cell receptor beta chain sequence together with its context. The antigen remains unidentified. These data are taken from a study of cytomegalovirus exposure and HLA in healthy donors. Study-wide points: Analyzed later, association rates of TCRs varied across HLA loci, with DRB1 most and HLA-C fewest. Confirmation in vitro established that a few CMV-associated chains were specific for CMV antigens. The authors assumed roughly uniform sequencing depth across donors for presence/absence analyses.

A multiplex PCR was run with 60 Vbeta primers and 13 Jbeta primers. The table came from immunoSEQ multiplex PCR; TCRdb's copy has only in-frame clones and leaves some out. The sample has about 130,000 clones, around three quarters seen once. This TCR was sampled from a man aged 25-40 years in good health and CMV-seronegative. The sample was PBMCs.

The CDR3 loop reads CASRGGPGELFF. DNA for the CDR3: TGTGCCAGTAGGGGGGGTCCCGGGGAGCTGTTTTTT. The chain is built from TRBV19 and TRBJ2-2, with D perhaps TRBD2 (6 bases). The CDR3 totals 12 residues. V was clipped by 6 bases and J by 6 bases, with 8 bases between them. Per germline, CDR1 LNHDA and CDR2 SQIVND (reference sequence).